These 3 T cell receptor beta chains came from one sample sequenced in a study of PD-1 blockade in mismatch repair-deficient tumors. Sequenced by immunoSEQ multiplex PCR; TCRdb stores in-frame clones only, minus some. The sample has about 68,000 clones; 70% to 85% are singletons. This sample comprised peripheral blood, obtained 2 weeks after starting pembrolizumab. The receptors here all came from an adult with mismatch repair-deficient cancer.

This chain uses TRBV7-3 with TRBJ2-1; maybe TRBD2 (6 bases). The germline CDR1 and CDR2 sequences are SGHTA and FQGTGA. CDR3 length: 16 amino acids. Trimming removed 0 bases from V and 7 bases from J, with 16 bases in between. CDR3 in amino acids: CASSLTVGRGRNEQFF. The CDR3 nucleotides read TGTGCCAGCAGCTTAACGGTGGGTCGGGGGAGGAATGAGCAGTTCTTC.

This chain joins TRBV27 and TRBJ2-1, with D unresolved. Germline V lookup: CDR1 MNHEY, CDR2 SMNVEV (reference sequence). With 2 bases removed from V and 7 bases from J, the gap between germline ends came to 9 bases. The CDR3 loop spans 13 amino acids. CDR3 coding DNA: TGTGCCAGCAGTTTAAAGGCCCTAAATGAGCAGTTCTTC. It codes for CASSLKALNEQFF.

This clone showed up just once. In nucleotides, the CDR3 is TGTGCCTGGAGTGTACAAGGGCCCACTCCAATGTATTTT. Translated: CAWSVQGPTPMYF. This chain links TRBV30 with TRBJ2-3; D not resolved. Germline loops: CDR1 GTSNPN, CDR2 SVGIG (reference sequence). The CDR3 has 13 amino acids. V shed 0 bases and J shed 14 bases, with 18 bases lying between them.